These 13 T cell receptor beta chains share one sample of origin, sequenced in a study of CD8 T cells in ankylosing spondylitis. The antigens these receptors bind are not known. TCRdb called the 5' RACE reads again in MiXCR, with one record for every CDR3 protein. In the table there are some 800,000 distinct CDR3 sequences, about 12% of which are singletons. Study results and caveats: Typical of ankylosing spondylitis blood, it appeared, was a TCR beta motif of under 10 highly homologous variants.

The sample taken for sequencing was blood, either unsorted or a sorted T cell fraction (not recorded which). The receptors stem from a male donor with ankylosing spondylitis.

This clonotype was seen ten or more times. The chain couples TRBV5-1 to TRBJ2-2; 10 bases are shared with TRBD1. The V and J ends lost 0 bases and 5 bases, in that order; junction bases with no gene match: 10. CDR1 SGHRS and CDR2 YFSETQ come from the germline V gene. The CDR3 spans 18 residues. The CDR3 DNA is TGCGCCAGCAGCTTGGGCCCCCTGGACAGGGGGTATACCGGGGAGCTGTTTTTT. This sequence encodes CASSLGPLDRGYTGELFF.

This clonotype was counted at least ten times. This sequence joins TRBV20-1 and TRBJ1-5, with a weak D call TRBD1 (6 bases). V was trimmed by 3 bases and J by 8 bases, leaving 8 bases between them. CDR1 and CDR2 from the germline V gene are DFQATT and SNEGSKA (reference sequence). This CDR3 has 11 residues. The CDR3 DNA is TGCAGTGCTAGGAACAGGGAGCCCCAGCATTTT. It yields the protein CSARNREPQHF.

The chain employs TRBV6-2 or TRBV6-3 and TRBJ2-7; D unclear. The V and J ends lost 0 bases and 2 bases respectively, with 11 bases between them. Germline values: CDR1 MNHEY, CDR2 SVGEGT. This CDR3 is 15 amino acids long. The CDR3 DNA reads TGTGCCAGCAGTTACTCTCGATTCTTTACCTACGAGCAGTACTTC. Protein sequence: CASSYSRFFTYEQYF.

The chain employs TRBV9 and TRBJ1-5, with no clear D. Germline V gene data show CDR1 as SGDLS and CDR2 as YYNGEE. This CDR3 has 14 amino acids. Between the trimmed V and J ends, which lost 2 bases and 1 base, there was a span of 7 bases. CDR3 residues: CASSVWGSNQPQHF. CDR3 DNA: TGTGCCAGCAGCGTTTGGGGAAGCAATCAGCCCCAGCATTTT. Looking up the rest from reference TRBV9 and TRBJ1-5 gives the full variable domain: DSGVTQTPKHLITATGQRVTLRCSPRSGDLSVYWYQQSLDQGLQFLIQYYNGEERAKGNILERFSAQQFPDLHSELNLSSLELGDSALYFCASSVWGSNQPQHFGDGTRLSIL.

This clonotype has a handful of counts. The chain couples TRBV29-1 to TRBJ1-2; D not resolved. The CDR3 sequence is 13 residues long. CDR1 SQVTM and CDR2 ANQGSEA come from the germline V gene. V was clipped by 3 bases and J by 1 base, with 9 bases between them. The CDR3, as DNA: TGCAGCGTTGAGGAGCGGAATAACTATGGCTACACCTTC. The encoded protein is CSVEERNNYGYTF.

This clonotype has at least ten counts. The V call is TRBV6-2 or TRBV6-3, the J call TRBJ2-7; 9 nucleotides align to TRBD1. J lost 2 bases, V lost 4 bases, and 9 bases had no gene match. This CDR3 comprises 16 residues. CDR1 is MNHEY and CDR2 is SVGEGT in the germline V gene. The CDR3 sequence: CASSFSRDRATYEQYF. CDR3 nucleotide sequence: TGTGCCAGCAGTTTCTCACGGGACAGGGCAACCTACGAGCAGTACTTC.

The chain uses TRBV6-5 and TRBJ1-5; 7 bases map to TRBD1. The V gene's germline CDR1 is MNHEY and CDR2 SVGAGI. V trimming: 0 bases; J trimming: 6 bases; junction bases outside the gene matches: 5. There are 15 residues in the CDR3. DNA for the CDR3: TGTGCCAGCAGTTACTCTCAAGGGGGCGGTCAGCCCCAGCATTTT. This codes for CASSYSQGGGQPQHF.

This chain connects TRBV20-1 to TRBJ1-1; weak D call: TRBD1 (5 bases). The V end was cut by 0 bases, the J end by 9 bases, with 17 bases between. CDR3 length: 14 amino acids. Germline V gene data show CDR1 as DFQATT and CDR2 as SNEGSKA (reference sequence). This CDR3 reads CSARDPRDDQQAFF. The CDR3 DNA reads TGCAGTGCTAGAGATCCGAGGGACGATCAGCAAGCTTTCTTT.

This clonotype was seen only a few times. V is TRBV4-3 and J is TRBJ1-1; D remains unclear. Trimming took off 0 bases at V and 5 bases at J, with 13 bases between the two ends. Germline V gene sequence: CDR1 LGHNA, CDR2 YSLEER. CDR3 length: 15 amino acids. The CDR3 coding sequence is TGCGCCAGCAGCCAAGATCTCCAGGTAGGGACTGAAGCTTTCTTT. This gives the protein CASSQDLQVGTEAFF.

The gene calls are TRBV20-1 and TRBJ2-7; D is perhaps TRBD2 (7 bases). V lost 8 bases to trimming and J lost 6 bases, with 17 bases between them. Germline V lookup: CDR1 DFQATT, CDR2 SNEGSKA (reference sequence). The CDR3 consists of 12 residues. The DNA for the CDR3 is TGCAGTTTGGCGGGGGCCGGGCGCGAGCAGTACTTC. Translation gives CSLAGAGREQYF.

This clonotype has just a few counts. The rearrangement links TRBV20-1 to TRBJ2-1; maybe TRBD1 (6 bases). The CDR3 runs to 11 residues. V was pared by 5 bases and J by 10 bases, with 12 bases between. CDR1 and CDR2 (germline): DFQATT, SNEGSKA (reference sequence). CDR3 residues: CSARTVEEQFF. DNA of the CDR3: TGCAGTGCTCGGACAGTAGAGGAGCAGTTCTTC.

The chain uses TRBV20-1 and TRBJ2-7; 8 bases are a match to TRBD1. Germline values: CDR1 DFQATT, CDR2 SNEGSKA (reference sequence). This CDR3 region has 13 residues. After removal of 5 bases from V and 6 bases from J, the junction contained 9 bases not matched to a gene. DNA for the CDR3: TGCAGTGCTGCCCCAGGGACAGGCTCCGAGCAGTACTTC. Translated, it gives CSAAPGTGSEQYF.

The sample holds a few counts of this clonotype. CDR3 amino acids: CSAPEAGGAVGELFF. CDR3 DNA: TGCAGCGCCCCGGAGGCGGGAGGAGCTGTGGGGGAGCTGTTTTTT. V gene TRBV29-1 combines with J gene TRBJ2-2, with 8 bases that match TRBD2. The V gene end was trimmed by 7 bases and the J gene end by 8 bases; junction bases not matched to a gene: 15. Per the germline V gene, CDR1 is SQVTM and CDR2 is ANQGSEA. There are 15 residues in the CDR3.